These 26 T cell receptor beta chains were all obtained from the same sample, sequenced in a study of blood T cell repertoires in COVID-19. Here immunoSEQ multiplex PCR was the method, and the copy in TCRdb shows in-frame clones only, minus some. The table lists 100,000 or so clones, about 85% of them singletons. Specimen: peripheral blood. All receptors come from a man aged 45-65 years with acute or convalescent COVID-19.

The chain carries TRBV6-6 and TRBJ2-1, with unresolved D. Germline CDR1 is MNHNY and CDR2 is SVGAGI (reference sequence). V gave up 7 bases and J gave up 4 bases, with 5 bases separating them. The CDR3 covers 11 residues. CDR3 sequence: CASTTYNEQFF. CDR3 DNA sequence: TGTGCCAGCACTACGTACAATGAGCAGTTCTTC.

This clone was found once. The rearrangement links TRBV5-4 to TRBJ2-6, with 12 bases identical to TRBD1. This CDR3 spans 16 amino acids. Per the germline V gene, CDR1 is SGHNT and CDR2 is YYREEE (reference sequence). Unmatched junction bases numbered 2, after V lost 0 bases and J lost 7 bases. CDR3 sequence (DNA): TGTGCCAGCAGCTTGGGGGGACAGGGGGCCGCCAACGTCCTGACTTTC. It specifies CASSLGGQGAANVLTF.

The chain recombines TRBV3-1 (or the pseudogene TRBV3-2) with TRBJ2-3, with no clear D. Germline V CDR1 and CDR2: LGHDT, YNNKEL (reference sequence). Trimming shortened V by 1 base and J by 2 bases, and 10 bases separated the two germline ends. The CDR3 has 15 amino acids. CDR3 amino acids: CASSQGWSNTDTQYF. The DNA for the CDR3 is TGTGCCAGCAGCCAAGGGTGGTCTAACACAGATACGCAGTATTTT.

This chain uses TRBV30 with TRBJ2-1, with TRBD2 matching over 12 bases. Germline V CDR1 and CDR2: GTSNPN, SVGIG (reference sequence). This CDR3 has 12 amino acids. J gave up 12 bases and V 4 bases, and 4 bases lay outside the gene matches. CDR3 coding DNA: TGTGCCTGGATTCCGGGACTAGCGGGGCAGTTCTTC. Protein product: CAWIPGLAGQFF.

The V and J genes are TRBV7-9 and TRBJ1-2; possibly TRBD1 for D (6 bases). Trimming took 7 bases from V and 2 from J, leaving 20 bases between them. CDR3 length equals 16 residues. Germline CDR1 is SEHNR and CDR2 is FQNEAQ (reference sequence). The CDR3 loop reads CASTEQSGGANYGYTF. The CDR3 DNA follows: TGTGCCAGCACCGAGCAATCTGGGGGGGCGAACTATGGCTACACCTTC.

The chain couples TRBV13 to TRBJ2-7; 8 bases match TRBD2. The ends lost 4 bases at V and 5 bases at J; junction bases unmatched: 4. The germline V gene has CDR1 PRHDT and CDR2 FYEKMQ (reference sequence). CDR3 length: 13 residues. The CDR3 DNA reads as TGTGCCAGCAGCTCAAGCGGGAGAGACGAGCAGTACTTC. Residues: CASSSSGRDEQYF.

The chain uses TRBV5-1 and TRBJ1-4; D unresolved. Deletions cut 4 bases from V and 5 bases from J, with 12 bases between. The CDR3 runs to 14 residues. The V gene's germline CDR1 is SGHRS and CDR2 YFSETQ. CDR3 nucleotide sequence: TGCGCCAGCAGCCGCGGGAGGGAAAATGAAAAACTGTTTTTT. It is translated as CASSRGRENEKLFF.

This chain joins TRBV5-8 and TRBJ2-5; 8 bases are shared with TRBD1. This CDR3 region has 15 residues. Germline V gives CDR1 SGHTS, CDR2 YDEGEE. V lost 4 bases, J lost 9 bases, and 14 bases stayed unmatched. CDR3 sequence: CASSAGQGAPKAQYF. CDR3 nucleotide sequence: TGTGCCAGCAGCGCTGGACAGGGAGCACCGAAGGCCCAGTACTTC.

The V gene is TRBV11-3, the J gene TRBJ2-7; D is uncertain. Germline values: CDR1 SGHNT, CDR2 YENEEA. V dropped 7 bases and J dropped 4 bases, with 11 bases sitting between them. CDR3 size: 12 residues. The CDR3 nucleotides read TGTGCCAGCAACAACAGAGAATACGAGCAGTACTTC. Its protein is CASNNREYEQYF.

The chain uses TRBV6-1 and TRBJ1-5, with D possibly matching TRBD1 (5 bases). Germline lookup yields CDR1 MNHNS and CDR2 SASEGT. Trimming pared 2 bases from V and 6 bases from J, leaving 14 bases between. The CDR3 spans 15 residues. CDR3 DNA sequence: TGTGCCAGCAGTGAAACGGCAGGTCAGGGTCAGCCCCAGCATTTT. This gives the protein CASSETAGQGQPQHF.

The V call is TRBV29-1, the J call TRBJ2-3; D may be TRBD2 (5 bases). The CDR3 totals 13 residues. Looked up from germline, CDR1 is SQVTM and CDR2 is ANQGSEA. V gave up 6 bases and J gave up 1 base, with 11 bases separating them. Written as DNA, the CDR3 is TGCAGCGTCGATGAGGGTGGCACAGATACGCAGTATTTT. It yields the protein CSVDEGGTDTQYF.

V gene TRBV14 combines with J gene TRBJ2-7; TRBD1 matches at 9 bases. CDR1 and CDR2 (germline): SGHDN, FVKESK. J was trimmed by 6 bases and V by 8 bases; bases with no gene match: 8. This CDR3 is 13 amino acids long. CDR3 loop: CASAPGQGSEQYF. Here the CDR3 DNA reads TGTGCCAGCGCGCCGGGACAGGGTTCCGAGCAGTACTTC.

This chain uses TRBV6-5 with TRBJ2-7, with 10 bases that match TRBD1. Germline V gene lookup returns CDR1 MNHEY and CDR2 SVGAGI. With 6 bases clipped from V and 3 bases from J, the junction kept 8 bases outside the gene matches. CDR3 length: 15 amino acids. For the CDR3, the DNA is TGTGCCAGCAGCCCCGCAGGGACAGGGGACTACGAGCAGTACTTC. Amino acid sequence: CASSPAGTGDYEQYF.

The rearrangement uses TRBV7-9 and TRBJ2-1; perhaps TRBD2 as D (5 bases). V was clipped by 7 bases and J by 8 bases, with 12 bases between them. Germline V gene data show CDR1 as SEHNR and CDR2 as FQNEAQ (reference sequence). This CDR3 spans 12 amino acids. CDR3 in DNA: TGTGCCAGCACCGAGGGTATCGATGAGCAGTTCTTC. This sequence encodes CASTEGIDEQFF.

CDR3 sequence (DNA): TGTGCCTGGGGACGGAGGAACACTGAAGCTTTCTTT. Translation gives CAWGRRNTEAFF. The J gene is TRBJ1-1, the V gene TRBV30; no firm D call. CDR3 length: 12 residues. The germline V gene has CDR1 GTSNPN and CDR2 SVGIG (reference sequence). V was shortened by 5 bases and J by 1 base, with 8 bases between the two germline ends.

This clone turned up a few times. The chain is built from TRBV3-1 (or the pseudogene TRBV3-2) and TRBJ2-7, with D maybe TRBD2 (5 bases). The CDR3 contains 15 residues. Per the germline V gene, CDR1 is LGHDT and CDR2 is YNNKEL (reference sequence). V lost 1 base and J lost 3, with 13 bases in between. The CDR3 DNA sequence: TGTGCCAGCAGCCAAGGGCTAGCTTCAGTCTACGAGCAGTACTTC. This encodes CASSQGLASVYEQYF.

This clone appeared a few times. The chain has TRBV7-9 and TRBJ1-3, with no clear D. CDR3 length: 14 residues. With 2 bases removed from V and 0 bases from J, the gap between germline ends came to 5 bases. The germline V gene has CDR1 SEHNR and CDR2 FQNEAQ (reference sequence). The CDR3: CASSLSSSGNTIYF. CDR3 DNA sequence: TGTGCCAGCAGCTTATCCAGCTCTGGAAACACCATATATTTT.

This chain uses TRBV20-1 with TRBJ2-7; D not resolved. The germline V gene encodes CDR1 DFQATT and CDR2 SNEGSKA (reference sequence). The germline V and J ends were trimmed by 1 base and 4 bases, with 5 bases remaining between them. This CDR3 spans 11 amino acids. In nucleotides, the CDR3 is TGCAGTGCTAGAGCCAGTTACGAGCAGTACTTC. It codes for CSARASYEQYF.

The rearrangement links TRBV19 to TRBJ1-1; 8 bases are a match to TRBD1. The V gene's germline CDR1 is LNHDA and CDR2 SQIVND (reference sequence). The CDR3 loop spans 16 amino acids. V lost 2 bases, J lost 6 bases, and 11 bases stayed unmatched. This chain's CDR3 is CASSINLRGRLAEAFF. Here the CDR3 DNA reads TGTGCCAGTAGTATAAACCTCAGGGGGCGACTCGCTGAAGCTTTCTTT.

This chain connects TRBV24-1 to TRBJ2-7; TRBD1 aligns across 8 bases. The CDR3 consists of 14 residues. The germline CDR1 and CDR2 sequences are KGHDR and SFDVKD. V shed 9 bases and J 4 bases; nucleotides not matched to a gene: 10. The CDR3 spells CATARTGNGYEQYF. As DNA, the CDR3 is TGTGCCACCGCCAGGACAGGGAACGGGTACGAGCAGTACTTC.

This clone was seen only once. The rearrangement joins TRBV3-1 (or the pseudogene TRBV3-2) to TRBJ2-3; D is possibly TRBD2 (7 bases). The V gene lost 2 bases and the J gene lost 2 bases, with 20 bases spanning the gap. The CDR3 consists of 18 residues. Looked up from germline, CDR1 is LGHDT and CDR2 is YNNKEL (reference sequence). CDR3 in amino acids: CASSQPTRGGGPTDTQYF. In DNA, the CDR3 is TGTGCCAGCAGCCAACCTACTCGAGGGGGAGGGCCCACAGATACGCAGTATTTT.

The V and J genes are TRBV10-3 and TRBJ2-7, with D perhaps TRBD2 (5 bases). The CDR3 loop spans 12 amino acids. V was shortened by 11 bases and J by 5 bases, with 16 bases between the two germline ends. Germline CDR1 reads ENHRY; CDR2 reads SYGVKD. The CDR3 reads CAAGLGSDEQYF. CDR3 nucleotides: TGTGCCGCAGGACTGGGGTCGGACGAGCAGTACTTC.

The CDR3 is CASSKDRVLHEQYF. CDR3 nucleotides: TGTGCCAGCAGCAAGGACAGGGTCCTTCACGAGCAGTACTTC. The chain links TRBV6-5 to TRBJ2-7; the match to TRBD1 covers 8 bases. The CDR3 length is 14 residues. The germline V gene encodes CDR1 MNHEY and CDR2 SVGAGI. Trimming cost V 6 bases and J 5 bases; bases outside gene matches: 9.

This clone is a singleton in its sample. This CDR3 reads CASSFLVAGSYEQYF. DNA of the CDR3: TGTGCCAGCAGCTTCCTAGTAGCGGGGTCCTACGAGCAGTACTTC. The rearrangement joins TRBV7-2 to TRBJ2-7, with 8 bases fitting TRBD2. The germline V gene encodes CDR1 SGHTA and CDR2 FQGNSA. The CDR3 totals 15 residues. V lost 3 bases to trimming and J lost 1 base; unmatched junction nucleotides: 5.

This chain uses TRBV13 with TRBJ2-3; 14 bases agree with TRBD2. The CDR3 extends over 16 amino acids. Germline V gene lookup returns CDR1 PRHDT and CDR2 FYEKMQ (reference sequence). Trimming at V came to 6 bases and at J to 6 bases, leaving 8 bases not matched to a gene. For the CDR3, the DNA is TGTGCCAGCAGGAGGACTAGCGGGGGGCGACCTGATACGCAGTATTTT. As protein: CASRRTSGGRPDTQYF.

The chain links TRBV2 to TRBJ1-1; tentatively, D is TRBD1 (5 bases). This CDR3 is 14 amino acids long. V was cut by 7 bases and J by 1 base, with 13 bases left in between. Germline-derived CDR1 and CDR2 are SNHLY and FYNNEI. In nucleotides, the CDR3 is TGTGCCAGCATGACAAGGGGTCGGAACACTGAAGCTTTCTTT. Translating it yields CASMTRGRNTEAFF.